This entry features one TCR beta chain sequence. Profiling relied on immunoSEQ multiplex PCR, and the TCRdb table lists in-frame clones only, not all of them. The sample includes fewer than 350,000 clones, roughly 85% seen only once; the top ten take roughly 2.5%. The sample belongs to a study of blood T cell repertoires in COVID-19. Germline assignment: CDR1 MGHRA and CDR2 YSYEKL. Trimming left V 6 bases short and J 0 bases short, with 6 bases between. The CDR3 has 13 amino acids. The receptor was isolated from a woman aged 50 to 65 who had recovered from COVID-19. V is TRBV4-1 and J is TRBJ1-3; D remains unclear. Sample: PBMCs or T cells enriched from blood (not recorded which). For the CDR3, the DNA is TGCGCCAGCAGACTACCCTCTGGAAACACCATATATTTT. This encodes CASRLPSGNTIYF.